The text below deals with one TCR beta chain. The antigen is unknown. Germline V CDR1 and CDR2: ENHRY, SYGVKD. V was shortened by 4 bases and J by 5 bases, with 6 bases between the two germline ends. The CDR3 is 12 residues long. The sample originates from a study of T cell responses to AZD1222 COVID-19 vaccine. Whole-study findings and limits: The CD4 TCRs associated with vaccination extended across spike and predominated at 160-218 and 743-854. With two AZD1222 doses given, Spike-specific TCR breadth and depth both rose. Clonal diversity was possibly underestimated, and the donors were mostly white British, with more females.

The table came from immunoSEQ multiplex PCR; TCRdb's copy has only in-frame clones and leaves some out. The sample yields 100,000 or so clones, about 80% seen once. The sequence derives from an adult in good health. The material was peripheral blood, obtained on day 0 of AZD1222 vaccination. The genes are TRBV10-3 and TRBJ1-5; D gene uncertain. This CDR3 is CAISAGDQPQHF. The CDR3 nucleotides are TGTGCCATCAGTGCCGGGGATCAGCCCCAGCATTTT.